This passage covers 10 T cell receptor beta chains from one sample sequenced in a study of cytomegalovirus exposure and HLA in healthy donors. The primer mix had 60 Vbeta and 13 Jbeta primers. The protocol was immunoSEQ multiplex PCR, while the TCRdb copy is restricted to in-frame clones and leaves out a portion. The specimen's table records about 44,000 clones. The sequenced sample consisted of PBMCs. The receptors come from a male donor in good health and CMV-seronegative.

The chain uses TRBV6-1 and TRBJ1-5; weak D call: TRBD1 (6 bases). CDR1 and CDR2 from the germline V gene are MNHNS and SASEGT. The V end was cut by 7 bases, the J end by 2 bases, with 15 bases between. This CDR3 is 15 amino acids long. The CDR3 DNA reads as TGTGCCAGCAAATCAATAGCAGGGGGCAATCAGCCCCAGCATTTT. Its translation: CASKSIAGGNQPQHF.

The chain couples TRBV6-1 to TRBJ1-1; no clear D gene. This CDR3 comprises 13 residues. Looked up from germline, CDR1 is MNHNS and CDR2 is SASEGT. Trimming removed 2 bases at V and 5 bases at J, with 9 bases between. The CDR3 sequence is CASSEPRRTEAFF. For the CDR3, the DNA is TGTGCCAGCAGTGAACCCCGTCGTACTGAAGCTTTCTTT.

The J gene is TRBJ2-5, the V gene TRBV18, with D possibly being TRBD1 (5 bases). CDR3 length: 14 amino acids. Between the trimmed V and J ends, which lost 5 bases and 1 base, there was a span of 11 bases. CDR1 KGHSH and CDR2 LQKENI come from the germline V gene. The CDR3: CASSAGYGQETQYF. CDR3 nucleotide sequence: TGTGCCAGCTCAGCAGGGTATGGCCAAGAGACCCAGTACTTC.

The genes are TRBV11-3 and TRBJ1-1, with a possible D match to TRBD1 (5 bases). V lost 0 bases and J 6 bases, leaving 11 bases between the germline ends. In germline, CDR1 is SGHNT, CDR2 YENEEA. The CDR3 contains 14 residues. CDR3 bases: TGTGCCAGCAGCTTAGAGGGGGGGAGCGCTGAAGCTTTCTTT. Translated: CASSLEGGSAEAFF.

This chain joins TRBV28 and TRBJ1-1; D gene unclear. V lost 3 bases, J lost 3 bases, and 5 bases lay in between. Germline V gene sequence: CDR1 MDHEN, CDR2 SYDVKM. CDR3 length: 12 residues. CDR3 protein: CASSFTDTEAFF. For the CDR3, the DNA is TGTGCCAGCAGTTTTACGGACACTGAAGCTTTCTTT.

The chain uses TRBV18 and TRBJ1-3, with 7 nucleotides matching TRBD1. From germline, CDR1 is KGHSH and CDR2 LQKENI. Losses at the gene ends were 3 bases for V and 2 bases for J; bases not matched to a gene: 10. This CDR3 is built from 17 residues. CDR3 DNA sequence: TGTGCCAGCTCACCGGGGGGCAACAGGGGAACTGGAAACACCATATATTTT. This gives the protein CASSPGGNRGTGNTIYF.

The J gene is TRBJ2-1, the V gene TRBV29-1; 12 bases align to TRBD2. This CDR3 has 15 residues. Trimming cost V 4 bases and J 7 bases; bases outside gene matches: 8. Germline V gene data show CDR1 as SQVTM and CDR2 as ANQGSEA. CDR3 loop: CSVAQTSGSMNEQFF. The CDR3 nucleotides read TGCAGCGTTGCCCAGACTAGCGGGAGTATGAATGAGCAGTTCTTC.

This rearrangement joins TRBV7-8 to TRBJ2-1; no firm D call. The V end lost 0 bases, the J end lost 10 bases, and 13 bases lay between the germline ends. CDR1 SGHVS and CDR2 FQNEAQ come from the germline V gene. The length of the CDR3 is 14 residues. CDR3: CASSLANQNMEQFF. The CDR3, as DNA: TGTGCCAGCAGCTTAGCGAACCAGAATATGGAGCAGTTCTTC.

The V and J genes are TRBV5-1 and TRBJ2-7; 11 bases fit TRBD2. The germline gives CDR1 SGHRS, CDR2 YFSETQ. J gave up 3 bases and V 6 bases, and 8 bases lay outside the gene matches. The CDR3 covers 15 residues. DNA for the CDR3: TGCGCCAGCAAAACCGGGACTAGCGGTTACTACGAGCAGTACTTC. Its translation is CASKTGTSGYYEQYF.

J is TRBJ1-3 and V is TRBV9; no clear D gene. The V end was cut by 0 bases, the J end by 0 bases, with 10 bases between. Germline loops: CDR1 SGDLS, CDR2 YYNGEE. This CDR3 has 16 amino acids. The CDR3 DNA is TGTGCCAGCAGCGTAGATGTGGTTAGCTCTGGAAACACCATATATTTT. The encoded protein is CASSVDVVSSGNTIYF.